The rows below give T cell receptor beta chains drawn from one sample of a study of blood T cell repertoires in COVID-19. TCRdb keeps only in-frame clones here, not all; method: immunoSEQ multiplex PCR. The repertoire holds about 100,000 clones, with roughly 87% as singletons. Sample: peripheral blood. Receptors were obtained from a man between 25 and 39 years old in a cohort sampled during active COVID-19. CDR3s include the opening cysteine and the closing phenylalanine or tryptophan. The D gene is left open where the match is weak. Clone size is shown for a subset of rows, as once, few, many or a class of expanded clone.

size	D	V	J	CDR3	DNA
.	.	TRBV2	TRBJ1-2	CASSADIDGYTF	TGTGCCAGCAGTGCGGACATAGATGGCTACACCTTC
.	TRBD1	TRBV19	TRBJ1-4	CASMETGGNEKLFF	TGTGCCAGTATGGAGACAGGGGGTAATGAAAAACTGTTTTTT
.	TRBD1	TRBV5-1	TRBJ2-2	CASSMQGAQGTGELFF	TGCGCCAGCAGCATGCAGGGGGCGCAAGGCACCGGGGAGCTGTTTTTT
.	TRBD2	TRBV5-1	TRBJ2-2	CASSLSTSGLPGELFF	TGCGCCAGCAGCCTCTCTACTAGCGGCCTTCCCGGGGAGCTGTTTTTT
.	TRBD2	TRBV2	TRBJ2-3	CASRRGTTTDTQYF	TGTGCCAGCAGGCGAGGGACTACCACAGATACGCAGTATTTT
.	.	TRBV7-2	TRBJ2-5	CASSLAFGETQYF	TGTGCCAGCAGCTTAGCGTTCGGGGAGACCCAGTACTTC
.	.	TRBV19	TRBJ1-1	CASSRLPNTEAFF	TGTGCCAGTAGTAGGCTCCCGAACACTGAAGCTTTCTTT
.	.	TRBV10-3	TRBJ1-1	CAITETGNTEAFF	TGTGCCATCACCGAGACAGGGAACACTGAAGCTTTCTTT
.	TRBD2	TRBV11-2	TRBJ2-1	CASSLDRPGLAGGQFF	TGTGCCAGCAGCTTAGATAGACCGGGACTAGCGGGGGGTCAGTTCTTC
.	.	TRBV15	TRBJ2-5	CATSRDRQETQYF	TGTGCCACCAGCAGAGATCGTCAAGAGACCCAGTACTTC
few	.	TRBV6-2/TRBV6-3	TRBJ1-5	CASSYGGGDQPQHF	TGTGCCAGCAGTTACGGCGGGGGAGATCAGCCCCAGCATTTT
.	TRBD2	TRBV6-1	TRBJ2-7	CASSEGLAGADEQYF	TGTGCCAGCAGTGAAGGACTAGCGGGGGCCGACGAGCAGTACTTC
.	.	TRBV21-1	TRBJ2-7	CASSKGGVRDFGSYEQYF	TGTGCCAGCAGCAAGGGTGGTGTTCGGGACTTTGGATCCTACGAGCAGTACTTC
.	TRBD1	TRBV5-6	TRBJ1-1	CASTDRVEAFF	TGTGCCAGCACCGACAGGGTTGAAGCTTTCTTT
.	TRBD2	TRBV27	TRBJ2-5	CASSLTSGIQETQYF	TGTGCCAGCAGCTTGACTAGCGGAATCCAAGAGACCCAGTACTTC
.	.	TRBV27	TRBJ1-2	CASSPAGDGYTF	TGTGCCAGCAGCCCCGCCGGGGATGGCTACACCTTC
few	.	TRBV2	TRBJ1-3	CASSEETGTGNTIYF	TGTGCCAGCAGTGAGGAAACAGGGACTGGAAACACCATATATTTT
.	TRBD1	TRBV11-2	TRBJ2-7	CASSLGTGPSYEQYF	TGTGCCAGCAGCCTCGGGACAGGACCATCCTACGAGCAGTACTTC
.	.	TRBV28	TRBJ1-2	CAATTGLNYGYTF	TGTGCCGCGACCACAGGGCTTAACTATGGCTACACCTTC
.	TRBD2	TRBV5-1	TRBJ2-3	CASSSGLAGGKSTDTQYF	TGCGCCAGCAGCTCGGGACTAGCGGGGGGGAAGAGCACAGATACGCAGTATTTT
.	.	TRBV5-5	TRBJ2-7	CASSLVAGNYEQYF	TGTGCCAGCAGCTTAGTTGCGGGAAACTACGAGCAGTACTTC
.	TRBD1	TRBV9	TRBJ2-5	CASSPKGARETQYF	TGTGCCAGCAGCCCTAAGGGGGCGCGGGAGACCCAGTACTTC
once	.	TRBV6-5	TRBJ2-5	CASSSVKTQYF	TGTGCCAGCAGTTCGGTAAAGACCCAGTACTTC
.	TRBD1	TRBV30	TRBJ1-5	CAWRGRAGTGVTQPQHF	TGTGCCTGGAGGGGGAGAGCCGGGACAGGGGTAACTCAGCCCCAGCATTTT
.	.	TRBV6-5	TRBJ1-6	CASSWGVGASPLHF	TGTGCCAGCAGTTGGGGGGTAGGGGCTTCACCCCTCCACTTT
.	.	TRBV28	TRBJ1-5	CASSSKGRTQHF	TGTGCCAGCAGTTCGAAAGGGAGGACCCAGCATTTT
.	TRBD2	TRBV3-1/TRBV3-2	TRBJ2-1	CASSQGGGGKYNEQFF	TGTGCCAGCAGCCAAGGTGGCGGGGGGAAATACAATGAGCAGTTCTTC
.	.	TRBV5-1	TRBJ2-5	CASSLVSYEETQYF	TGCGCCAGCAGCTTGGTTTCCTACGAAGAGACCCAGTACTTC
.	.	TRBV5-4	TRBJ2-5	CASSSQGTQETQYF	TGTGCCAGCAGCTCCCAGGGAACCCAAGAGACCCAGTACTTC
.	.	TRBV2	TRBJ1-2	CASSEGREYGYTF	TGTGCCAGCAGTGAAGGCAGGGAATATGGCTACACCTTC
.	TRBD1	TRBV18	TRBJ1-3	CASSLGPGQGTGNTIYF	TGTGCCAGCTCACTAGGACCGGGACAGGGGACTGGAAACACCATATATTTT
.	TRBD1	TRBV4-3	TRBJ2-1	CASSQDRWGQDNEQFF	TGCGCCAGCAGCCAAGATCGGTGGGGACAGGACAATGAGCAGTTCTTC
.	.	TRBV6-5	TRBJ1-2	CASRIQGWGGYTF	TGTGCCAGCAGGATCCAGGGATGGGGTGGCTACACCTTC
once	.	TRBV15	TRBJ1-4	CATSRGPSANEKLFF	TGTGCCACCAGCAGAGGTCCATCGGCTAATGAAAAACTGTTTTTT
.	.	TRBV30	TRBJ2-5	CAWSQGNQETQYF	TGTGCCTGGAGTCAGGGGAATCAAGAGACCCAGTACTTC
.	.	TRBV29-1	TRBJ1-1	CSALWGRGGAFF	TGCAGCGCGTTGTGGGGGCGCGGGGGGGCTTTCTTT
.	.	TRBV5-4	TRBJ2-7	CASSTRDTRSLYF	TGTGCCAGCAGCACACGGGACACCCGGTCTTTGTACTTC
.	.	TRBV6-6	TRBJ2-5	CASSYEGLEQETQYF	TGTGCCAGCAGTTACGAGGGACTGGAACAAGAGACCCAGTACTTC
once	TRBD1	TRBV6-5	TRBJ1-2	CASSTGTGVYGYTF	TGTGCCAGCAGTACAGGGACAGGGGTCTATGGCTACACCTTC
.	TRBD2	TRBV5-1	TRBJ2-3	CASSPAGTSGLSTDTQYF	TGCGCCAGCAGCCCGGCCGGGACTAGCGGCCTTAGCACAGATACGCAGTATTTT
once	.	TRBV5-1	TRBJ1-1	CASSVENTEAFF	TGCGCCAGCAGCGTAGAGAACACTGAAGCTTTCTTT
.	TRBD1	TRBV6-5	TRBJ2-7	CASSYGQGPYEQYF	TGTGCCAGCAGTTACGGACAGGGGCCCTACGAGCAGTACTTC
.	.	TRBV30	TRBJ1-3	CAWSVLPGGDLRIPGNTIYF	TGTGCCTGGAGTGTACTACCGGGGGGGGACCTCAGAATCCCTGGAAACACCATATATTTT
.	TRBD1	TRBV9	TRBJ2-2	CASSASTGPTGELFF	TGTGCCAGCAGCGCATCGACAGGGCCCACCGGGGAGCTGTTTTTT
.	.	TRBV6-5	TRBJ1-2	CASRGRGQDGYTF	TGTGCCAGCAGGGGGCGGGGGCAAGATGGCTACACCTTC
.	.	TRBV4-2	TRBJ2-4	CASSSTGDIQYF	TGTGCCAGCAGCTCAACCGGGGACATTCAGTACTTC
.	.	TRBV5-1	TRBJ1-2	CASSLGLTGDGYTF	TGCGCCAGCAGCTTGGGACTCACAGGAGATGGCTACACCTTC
.	TRBD2	TRBV2	TRBJ2-1	CASSGTSRSYNEQFF	TGTGCCAGCAGTGGGACTAGCAGGTCCTACAATGAGCAGTTCTTC
.	.	TRBV5-1	TRBJ1-3	CASSLVHTDSGNTIYF	TGCGCCAGCAGCTTGGTACACACCGACTCTGGAAACACCATATATTTT
once	TRBD1	TRBV6-5	TRBJ1-1	CASPTGGNTEAFF	TGTGCCAGCCCGACAGGGGGCAACACTGAAGCTTTCTTT
.	.	TRBV6-5	TRBJ1-5	CASSSGNSNQPQHF	TGTGCCAGCAGTTCAGGAAATAGCAATCAGCCCCAGCATTTT